A selection of T cell receptor beta chains follows, all from one sample in a study of CD8+ T cells in alopecia areata. The assay was immunoSEQ multiplex PCR, and TCRdb's table has in-frame clones only and misses some. The sample holds 110,000 to 150,000 clones, around 51% seen once. Sequencing used CD4+ T cells sorted from blood, obtained at week 0. All receptors derive from a human donor with alopecia areata. Each CDR3 is given with its conserved first and last residue. The D gene is left open where the match is weak. Clone size is given for some rows only: seen once, a few or many times, or a class if the clone is expanded.

D,V,size,J,CDR3,DNA
NA,TRBV7-2,once,TRBJ1-1,CASSFGLLNTEAFF,TGTGCCAGCAGCTTCGGACTGTTGAACACTGAAGCTTTCTTT
TRBD1,TRBV28,few,TRBJ1-1,CASSPPMTGMNTEAFF,TGTGCCAGCAGTCCACCTATGACAGGGATGAACACTGAAGCTTTCTTT
TRBD2,TRBV6-5,NA,TRBJ2-7,CASSPTSGSSYEQYF,TGTGCCAGCAGCCCCACTAGCGGAAGCTCCTACGAGCAGTACTTC
TRBD1,TRBV5-1,NA,TRBJ2-2,CASSWKGQSNTGELFF,TGCGCCAGCAGCTGGAAGGGACAGTCGAACACCGGGGAGCTGTTTTTT
NA,TRBV15,NA,TRBJ1-1,CATSGTALRAFF,TGTGCCACCAGCGGGACCGCCCTCAGGGCTTTCTTT
TRBD2,TRBV30,NA,TRBJ2-5,CAWSVRRTSGVQETQYF,TGTGCCTGGAGTGTACGGAGGACTAGCGGGGTACAAGAGACCCAGTACTTC
NA,TRBV28,few,TRBJ2-7,CATRDSERRQYF,TGTGCCACCCGGGACTCCGAGAGGAGGCAGTACTTC
NA,TRBV28,NA,TRBJ1-1,CASSGGQAWGNTEAFF,TGTGCCAGTTCCGGTGGGCAGGCCTGGGGGAACACTGAAGCTTTCTTT
NA,TRBV2,NA,TRBJ1-1,CASSEVQGPNTEAFF,TGTGCCAGCAGTGAAGTCCAGGGGCCGAACACTGAAGCTTTCTTT
NA,TRBV6-5,NA,TRBJ2-3,CASSPWAVPDTQYF,TGTGCCAGCAGCCCTTGGGCGGTGCCGGATACGCAGTATTTT
NA,TRBV29-1,NA,TRBJ2-6,CSVASGAGANVLTF,TGCAGCGTTGCGTCAGGGGCTGGGGCCAACGTCCTGACTTTC
TRBD2,TRBV4-2,NA,TRBJ2-5,CASSQVPAGGETQYF,TGTGCCAGCAGCCAAGTTCCAGCGGGGGGGGAGACCCAGTACTTC
NA,TRBV11-2,NA,TRBJ2-7,CASSPTGLNWYEQYF,TGTGCCAGCAGCCCGACAGGCCTAAACTGGTACGAGCAGTACTTC
NA,TRBV7-3,NA,TRBJ2-2,CASSSPYTGELFF,TGTGCCAGCAGCTCCCCTTACACCGGGGAGCTGTTTTTT
TRBD2,TRBV4-3,few,TRBJ2-3,CASSQESASGMDTQYF,TGCGCCAGCAGCCAAGAATCGGCTAGCGGGATGGATACGCAGTATTTT
TRBD1,TRBV6-5,many,TRBJ2-1,CASGVGTGRVNEQFF,TGTGCCAGCGGGGTCGGGACAGGGAGGGTCAATGAGCAGTTCTTC
TRBD1,TRBV29-1,few,TRBJ1-5,CSVTTGYNQPQHF,TGCAGCGTCACGACAGGGTACAATCAGCCCCAGCATTTT
NA,TRBV28,NA,TRBJ1-2,CASSSFGRNLGYTF,TGTGCCAGCAGTTCGTTCGGACGGAACTTGGGCTACACCTTC